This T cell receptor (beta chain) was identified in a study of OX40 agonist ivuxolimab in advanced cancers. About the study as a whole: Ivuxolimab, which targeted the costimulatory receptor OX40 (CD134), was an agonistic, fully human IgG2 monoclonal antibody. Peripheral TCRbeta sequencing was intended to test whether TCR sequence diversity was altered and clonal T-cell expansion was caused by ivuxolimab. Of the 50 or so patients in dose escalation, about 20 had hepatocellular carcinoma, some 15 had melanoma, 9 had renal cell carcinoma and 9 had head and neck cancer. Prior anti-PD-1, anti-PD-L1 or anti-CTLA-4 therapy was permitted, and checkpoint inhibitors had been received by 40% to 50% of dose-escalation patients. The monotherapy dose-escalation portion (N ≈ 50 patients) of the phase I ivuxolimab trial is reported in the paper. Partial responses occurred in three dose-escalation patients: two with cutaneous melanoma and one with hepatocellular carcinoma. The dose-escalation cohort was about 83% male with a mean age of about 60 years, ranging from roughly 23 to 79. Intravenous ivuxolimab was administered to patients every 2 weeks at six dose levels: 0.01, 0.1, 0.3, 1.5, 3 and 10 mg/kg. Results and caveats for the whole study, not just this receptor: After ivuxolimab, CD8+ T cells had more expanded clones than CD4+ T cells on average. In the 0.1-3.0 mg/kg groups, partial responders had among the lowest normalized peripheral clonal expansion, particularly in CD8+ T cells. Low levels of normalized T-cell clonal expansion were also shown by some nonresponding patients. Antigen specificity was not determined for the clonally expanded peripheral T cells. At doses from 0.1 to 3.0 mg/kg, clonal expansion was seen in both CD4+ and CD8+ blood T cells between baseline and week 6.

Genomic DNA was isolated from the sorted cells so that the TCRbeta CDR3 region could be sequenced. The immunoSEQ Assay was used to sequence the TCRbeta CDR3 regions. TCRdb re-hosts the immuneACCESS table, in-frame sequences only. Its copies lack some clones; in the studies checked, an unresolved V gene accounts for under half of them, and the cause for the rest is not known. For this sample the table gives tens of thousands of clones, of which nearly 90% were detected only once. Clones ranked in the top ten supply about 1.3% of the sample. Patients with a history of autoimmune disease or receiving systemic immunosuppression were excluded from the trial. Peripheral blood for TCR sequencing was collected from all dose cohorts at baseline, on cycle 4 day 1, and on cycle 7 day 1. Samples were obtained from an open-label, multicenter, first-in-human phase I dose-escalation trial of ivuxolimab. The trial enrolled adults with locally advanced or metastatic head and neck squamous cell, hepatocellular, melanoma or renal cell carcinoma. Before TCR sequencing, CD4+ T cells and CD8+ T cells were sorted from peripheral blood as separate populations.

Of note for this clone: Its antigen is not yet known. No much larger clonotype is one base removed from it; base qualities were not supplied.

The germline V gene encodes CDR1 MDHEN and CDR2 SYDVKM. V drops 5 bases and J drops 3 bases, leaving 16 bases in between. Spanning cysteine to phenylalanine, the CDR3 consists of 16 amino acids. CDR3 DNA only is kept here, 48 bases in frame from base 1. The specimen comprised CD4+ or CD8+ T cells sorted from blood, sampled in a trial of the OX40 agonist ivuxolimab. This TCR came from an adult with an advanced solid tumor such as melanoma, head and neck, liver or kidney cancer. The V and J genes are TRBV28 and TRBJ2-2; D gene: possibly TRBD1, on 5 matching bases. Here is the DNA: TGTGCCAGCAGTATGACGGTGATCAGGGACACCGGGGAGCTGTTTTTT. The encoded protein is CASSMTVIRDTGELFF.